This T cell receptor beta chain is from a study of human T cells and chemical hapten exposure. Overall study: Throughout the approximately 25-week study, diphenylcyclopropenone was applied weekly to the patients' scalps. Study-wide results and caveats: Following DPC sensitization, TCRs present above 1 in 1000 frequency showed no change.

Described time point: patch test 3, about 24 weeks after DPC sensitization. Treatment described: therapeutic diphenylcyclopropenone sensitization with weekly scalp DPC. The study extracted total RNA from unfractionated whole blood. The CDR3 is made up of 16 amino acids. Trimming shortened V by 5 bases and J by 5 bases, and 22 bases separated the two germline ends. Germline loops: CDR1 DFQATT, CDR2 SNEGSKA (reference sequence). This clonotype was seen more than once but under ten times. Its antigen is still unknown. Each CDR3 protein is one row after TCRdb ran MiXCR on the RACE reads. The sample includes some 38,000 distinct CDR3 sequences, over 7.5% of them seen just once.

V gene TRBV20-1 combines with J gene TRBJ2-1; D is ambiguous. The receptor's source is a man aged 50 to 60 with alopecia areata. Some clones in this sample may be carry-over from other donors' samples. Source: whole blood, taken in connection with sensitization to the hapten diphenylcyclopropenone (DPC). The CDR3 region has the DNA TGCAGTGCTTTGTCGGCGCCAAGTTTCCAAAACAATGAGCAGTTCTTC. It yields the protein CSALSAPSFQNNEQFF.